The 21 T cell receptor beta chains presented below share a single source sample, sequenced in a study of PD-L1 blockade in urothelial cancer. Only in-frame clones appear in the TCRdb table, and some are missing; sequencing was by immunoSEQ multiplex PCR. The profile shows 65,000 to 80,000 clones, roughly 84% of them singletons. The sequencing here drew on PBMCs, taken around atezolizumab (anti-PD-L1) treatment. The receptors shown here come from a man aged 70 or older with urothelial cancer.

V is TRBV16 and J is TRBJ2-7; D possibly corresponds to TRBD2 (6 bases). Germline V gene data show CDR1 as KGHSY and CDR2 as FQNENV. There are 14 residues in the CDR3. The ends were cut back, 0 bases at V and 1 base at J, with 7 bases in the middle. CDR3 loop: CASSQSRGSYEQYF. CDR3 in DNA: TGTGCCAGCAGCCAATCACGGGGGTCCTACGAGCAGTACTTC.

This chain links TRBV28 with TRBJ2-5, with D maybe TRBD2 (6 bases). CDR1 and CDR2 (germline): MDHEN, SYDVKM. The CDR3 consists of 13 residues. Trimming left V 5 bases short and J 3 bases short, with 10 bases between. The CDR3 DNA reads TGTGCCAGCAGTGGGCGGGGAAAAGAGACCCAGTACTTC. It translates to CASSGRGKETQYF.

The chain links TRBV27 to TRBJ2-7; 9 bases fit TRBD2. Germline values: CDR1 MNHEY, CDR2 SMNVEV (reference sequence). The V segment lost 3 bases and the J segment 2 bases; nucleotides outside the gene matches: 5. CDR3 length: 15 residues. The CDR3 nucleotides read TGTGCCAGCAGTTTTATGGCGGGAGGGGCCTACGAGCAGTACTTC. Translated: CASSFMAGGAYEQYF.

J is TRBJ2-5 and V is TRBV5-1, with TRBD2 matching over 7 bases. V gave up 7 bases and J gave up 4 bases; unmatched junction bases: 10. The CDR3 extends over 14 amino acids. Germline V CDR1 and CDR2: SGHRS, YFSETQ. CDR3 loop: CASRNLAEGETQYF. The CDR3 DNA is TGCGCCAGCCGGAATCTAGCGGAGGGAGAGACCCAGTACTTC.

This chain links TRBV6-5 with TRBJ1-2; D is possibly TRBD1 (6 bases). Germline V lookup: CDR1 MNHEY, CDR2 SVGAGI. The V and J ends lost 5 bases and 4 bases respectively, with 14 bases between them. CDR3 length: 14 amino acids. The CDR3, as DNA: TGTGCCAGCAGTAGGGGGTTCGGCGCCTATGGCTACACCTTC. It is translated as CASSRGFGAYGYTF.

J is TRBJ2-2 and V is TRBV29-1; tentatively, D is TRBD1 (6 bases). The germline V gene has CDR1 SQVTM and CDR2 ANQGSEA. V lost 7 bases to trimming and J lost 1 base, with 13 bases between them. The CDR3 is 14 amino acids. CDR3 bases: TGCAGCGCCTTGGGGACACTGAACACCGGGGAGCTGTTTTTT. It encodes CSALGTLNTGELFF.

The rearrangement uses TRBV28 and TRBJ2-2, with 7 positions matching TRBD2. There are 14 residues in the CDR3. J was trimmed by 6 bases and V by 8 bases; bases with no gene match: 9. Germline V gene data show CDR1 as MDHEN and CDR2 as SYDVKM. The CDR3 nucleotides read TGTGCCAGCCTCCAAAGCGGGGCGGCCGGGGAGCTGTTTTTT. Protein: CASLQSGAAGELFF.

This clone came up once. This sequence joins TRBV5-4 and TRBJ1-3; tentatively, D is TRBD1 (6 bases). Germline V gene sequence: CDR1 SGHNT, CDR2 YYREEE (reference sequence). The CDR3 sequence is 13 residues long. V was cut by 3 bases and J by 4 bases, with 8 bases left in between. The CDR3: CASSWDTGNTIYF. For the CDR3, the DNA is TGTGCCAGCAGCTGGGACACGGGAAACACCATATATTTT.

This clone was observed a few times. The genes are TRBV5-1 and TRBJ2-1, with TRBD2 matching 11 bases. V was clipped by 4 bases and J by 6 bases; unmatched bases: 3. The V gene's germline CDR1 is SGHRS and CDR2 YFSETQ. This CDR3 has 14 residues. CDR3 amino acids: CASSGGLAANEQFF. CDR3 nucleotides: TGCGCCAGCAGCGGGGGACTAGCGGCCAATGAGCAGTTCTTC.

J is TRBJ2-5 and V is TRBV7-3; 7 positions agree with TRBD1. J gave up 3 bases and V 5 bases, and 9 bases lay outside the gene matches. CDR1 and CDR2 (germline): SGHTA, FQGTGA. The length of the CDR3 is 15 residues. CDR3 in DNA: TGTGCCAGCAGCGCTCAGGGGGTAGAGAAAGAGACCCAGTACTTC. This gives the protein CASSAQGVEKETQYF.

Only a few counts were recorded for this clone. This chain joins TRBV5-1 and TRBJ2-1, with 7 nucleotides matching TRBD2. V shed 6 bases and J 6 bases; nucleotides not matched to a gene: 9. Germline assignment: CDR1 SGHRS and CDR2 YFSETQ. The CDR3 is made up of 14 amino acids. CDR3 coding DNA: TGCGCCAGCATGGGGCGGGAGAAGGGCAATGAGCAGTTCTTC. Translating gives CASMGREKGNEQFF.

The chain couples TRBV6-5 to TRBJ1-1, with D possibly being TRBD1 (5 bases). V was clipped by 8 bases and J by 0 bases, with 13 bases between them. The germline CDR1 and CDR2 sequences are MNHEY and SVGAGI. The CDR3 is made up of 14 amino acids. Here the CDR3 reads CASLGQGLNTEAFF. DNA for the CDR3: TGTGCCAGCCTGGGGCAGGGTTTGAACACTGAAGCTTTCTTT.

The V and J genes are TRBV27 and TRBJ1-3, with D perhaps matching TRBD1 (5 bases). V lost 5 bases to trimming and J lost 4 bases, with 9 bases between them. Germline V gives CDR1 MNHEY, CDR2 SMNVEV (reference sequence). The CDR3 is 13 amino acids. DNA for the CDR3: TGTGCCAGCAGTCAACAGGTCGGAAACACCATATATTTT. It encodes CASSQQVGNTIYF.

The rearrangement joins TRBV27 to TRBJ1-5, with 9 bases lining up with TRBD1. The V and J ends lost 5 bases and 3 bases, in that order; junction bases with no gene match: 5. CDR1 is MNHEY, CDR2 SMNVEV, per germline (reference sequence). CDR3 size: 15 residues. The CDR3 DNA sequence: TGTGCCAGCAGTGTCGACAGGGGGATCAATCAGCCCCAGCATTTT. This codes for CASSVDRGINQPQHF.

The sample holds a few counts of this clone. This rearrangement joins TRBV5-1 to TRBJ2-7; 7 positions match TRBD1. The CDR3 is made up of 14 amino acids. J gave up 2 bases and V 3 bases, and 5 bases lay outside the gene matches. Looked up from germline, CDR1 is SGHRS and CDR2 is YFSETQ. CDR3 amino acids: CASSSTGAAYEQYF. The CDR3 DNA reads TGCGCCAGCAGCTCCACAGGGGCCGCCTACGAGCAGTACTTC.

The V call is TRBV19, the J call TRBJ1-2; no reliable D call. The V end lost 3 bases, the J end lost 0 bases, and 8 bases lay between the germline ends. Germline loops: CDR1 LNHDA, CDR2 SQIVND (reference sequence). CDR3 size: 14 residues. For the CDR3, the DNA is TGTGCCAGTAGTATGGAAGGAGCTAACTATGGCTACACCTTC. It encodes CASSMEGANYGYTF.

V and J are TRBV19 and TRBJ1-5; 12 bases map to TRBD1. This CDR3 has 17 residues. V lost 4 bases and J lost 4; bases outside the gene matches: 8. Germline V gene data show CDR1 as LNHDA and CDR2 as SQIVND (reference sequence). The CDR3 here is CASSTMGQGAGNQPQHF. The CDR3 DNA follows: TGTGCCAGTAGTACCATGGGACAGGGGGCTGGGAATCAGCCCCAGCATTTT.

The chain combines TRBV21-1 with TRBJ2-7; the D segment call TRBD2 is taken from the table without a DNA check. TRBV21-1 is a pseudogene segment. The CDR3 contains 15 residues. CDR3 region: CASSKGGPEGHEQYF. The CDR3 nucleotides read TGTGCCAGCAGCAAAGGAGGACCGGAGGGCCACGAGCAGTACTTC.

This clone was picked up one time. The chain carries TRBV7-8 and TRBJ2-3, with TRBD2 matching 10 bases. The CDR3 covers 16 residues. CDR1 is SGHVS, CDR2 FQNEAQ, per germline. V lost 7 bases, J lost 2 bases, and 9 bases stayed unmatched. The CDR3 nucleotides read TGTGCCAGCAAATATAGCGGGAGGATCGTCACAGATACGCAGTATTTT. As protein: CASKYSGRIVTDTQYF.

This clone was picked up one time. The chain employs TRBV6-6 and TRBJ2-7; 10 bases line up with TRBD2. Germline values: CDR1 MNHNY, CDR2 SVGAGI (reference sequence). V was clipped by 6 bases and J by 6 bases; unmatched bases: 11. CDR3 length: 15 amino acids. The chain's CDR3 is CASSPTGTSATEQYF. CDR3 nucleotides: TGTGCCAGCAGCCCTACCGGGACTAGCGCAACCGAGCAGTACTTC.

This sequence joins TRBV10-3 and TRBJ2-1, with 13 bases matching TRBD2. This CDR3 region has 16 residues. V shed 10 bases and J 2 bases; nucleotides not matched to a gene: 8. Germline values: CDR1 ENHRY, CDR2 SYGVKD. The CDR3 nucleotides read TGTGCCACCAGAAACGGACTAGCGGGAGCCTACAATGAGCAGTTCTTC. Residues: CATRNGLAGAYNEQFF.